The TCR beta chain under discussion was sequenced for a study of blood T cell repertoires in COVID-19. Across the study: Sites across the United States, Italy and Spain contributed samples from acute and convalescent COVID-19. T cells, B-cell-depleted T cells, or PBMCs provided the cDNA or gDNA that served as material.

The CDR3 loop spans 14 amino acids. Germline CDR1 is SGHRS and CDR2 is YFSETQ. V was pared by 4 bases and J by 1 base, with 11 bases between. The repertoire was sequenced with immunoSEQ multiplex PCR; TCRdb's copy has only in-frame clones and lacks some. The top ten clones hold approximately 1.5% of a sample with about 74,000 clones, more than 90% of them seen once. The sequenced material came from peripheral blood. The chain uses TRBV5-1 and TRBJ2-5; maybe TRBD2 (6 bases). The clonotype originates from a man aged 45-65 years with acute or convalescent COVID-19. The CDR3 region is CASSQGGAQETQYF. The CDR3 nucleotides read TGCGCCAGCAGCCAAGGAGGGGCCCAAGAGACCCAGTACTTC.